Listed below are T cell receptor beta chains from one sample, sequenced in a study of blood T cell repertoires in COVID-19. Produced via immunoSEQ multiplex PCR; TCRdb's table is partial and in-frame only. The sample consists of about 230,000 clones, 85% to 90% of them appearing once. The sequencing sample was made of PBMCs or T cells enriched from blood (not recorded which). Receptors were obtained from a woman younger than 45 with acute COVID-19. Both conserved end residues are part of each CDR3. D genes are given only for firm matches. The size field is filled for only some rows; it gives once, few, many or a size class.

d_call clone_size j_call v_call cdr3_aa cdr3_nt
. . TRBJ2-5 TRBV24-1 CATTPGFKGETSKTQYF TGTGCCACCACCCCAGGTTTCAAGGGGGAAACTTCAAAGACCCAGTACTTC
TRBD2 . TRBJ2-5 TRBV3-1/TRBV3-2 CASVGGEETQYF TGTGCCAGCGTTGGGGGGGAAGAGACCCAGTACTTC
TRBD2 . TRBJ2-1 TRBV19 CASSIRPGGPSEQFF TGTGCCAGTAGTATAAGGCCGGGGGGGCCTAGTGAGCAGTTCTTC
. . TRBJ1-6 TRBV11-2 CASSSSRQENSPLHF TGTGCCAGCAGCTCCAGCCGACAGGAAAATTCACCCCTCCACTTT
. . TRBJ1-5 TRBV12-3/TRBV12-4 CASSSGGQPQHF TGTGCCAGCAGTTCCGGAGGTCAGCCCCAGCATTTT
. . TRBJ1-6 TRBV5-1 CASRTGIDSPLHF TGCGCCAGCCGCACAGGGATAGATTCACCCCTCCACTTT
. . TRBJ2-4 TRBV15 CATSRGRQVNIQYF TGTGCCACCAGCAGAGGACGACAGGTCAACATTCAGTACTTC
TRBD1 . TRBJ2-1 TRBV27 CASSLATGTGPHNEQFF TGTGCCAGCAGTTTAGCAACCGGGACAGGGCCCCACAATGAGCAGTTCTTC
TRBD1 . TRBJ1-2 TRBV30 CAWRGGGRLLNYGYTF TGTGCCTGGAGAGGGGGCGGACGGCTTCTTAACTATGGCTACACCTTC
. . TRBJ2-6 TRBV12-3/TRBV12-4 CASRPGGANVLTF TGTGCCAGCAGGCCGGGTGGGGCCAACGTCCTGACTTTC
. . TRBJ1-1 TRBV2 CASTPNRANTEAFF TGTGCCAGCACCCCCAACAGGGCGAACACTGAAGCTTTCTTT
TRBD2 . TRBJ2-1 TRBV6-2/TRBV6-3 CASSYRVSGVFF TGTGCCAGCAGTTACCGGGTCAGCGGGGTGTTCTTC
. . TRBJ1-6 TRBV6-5 CASSTWTVNSPLHF TGTGCCAGCAGTACCTGGACAGTTAATTCACCCCTCCACTTT
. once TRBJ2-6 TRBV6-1 CASSEDSSGANVLTF TGTGCCAGCAGTGAAGACAGCTCTGGGGCCAACGTCCTGACTTTC
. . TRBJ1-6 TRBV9 CASSVAGSRLSPLHF TGTGCCAGCAGCGTAGCGGGGTCCCGGCTTTCACCCCTCCACTTT
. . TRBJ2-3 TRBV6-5 CASAGGGDTQYF TGTGCCAGCGCTGGCGGCGGAGATACGCAGTATTTT
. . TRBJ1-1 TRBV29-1 CSVDGQGNTEAFF TGCAGCGTTGATGGCCAGGGGAACACTGAAGCTTTCTTT
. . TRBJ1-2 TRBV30 CAWILGANYGYTF TGTGCCTGGATATTAGGAGCTAACTATGGCTACACCTTC
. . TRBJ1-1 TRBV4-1 CASSQDLVEAFF TGCGCCAGCAGCCAAGACTTAGTTGAAGCTTTCTTT
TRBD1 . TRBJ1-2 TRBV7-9 CASSPQGRGYTF TGTGCCAGCAGCCCACAGGGGCGAGGCTACACCTTC
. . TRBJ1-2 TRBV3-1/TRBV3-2 CASSLGGNYGYTF TGTGCCAGCAGCCTGGGAGGTAACTATGGCTACACCTTC
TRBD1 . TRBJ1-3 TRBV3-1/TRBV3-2 CASSRLPGQGDSGNTIYF TGTGCCAGCAGCCGACTACCGGGACAGGGTGACTCTGGAAACACCATATATTTT
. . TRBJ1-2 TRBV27 CASSFGTPPNYGYTF TGTGCCAGCAGTTTTGGGACACCTCCTAACTATGGCTACACCTTC
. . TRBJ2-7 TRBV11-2 CASSSNGAYYEQYF TGTGCCAGCAGCTCTAATGGGGCCTACTACGAGCAGTACTTC
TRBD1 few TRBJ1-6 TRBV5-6 CASSLGQGMESPLHF TGTGCCAGCAGCTTGGGACAGGGGATGGAGTCACCCCTCCACTTT
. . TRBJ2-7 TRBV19 CASSIDRAGEQYF TGTGCCAGTAGTATAGATCGAGCAGGCGAGCAGTACTTC
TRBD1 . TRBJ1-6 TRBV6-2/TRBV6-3 CASSYTRDSGSPLHF TGTGCCAGCAGTTACACTAGGGACAGCGGTTCACCCCTCCACTTT
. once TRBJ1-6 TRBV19 CASSDSSYNSPLHF TGTGCCAGTAGTGATAGCTCCTATAATTCACCCCTCCACTTT
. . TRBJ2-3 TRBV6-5 CASSYSRLAPDTQYF TGTGCCAGCAGTTACTCGAGGCTAGCCCCCGATACGCAGTATTTT
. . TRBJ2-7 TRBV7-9 CASSKQGTYEQYF TGTGCCAGCAGCAAACAGGGAACCTACGAGCAGTACTTC